The following is a T cell receptor (beta chain) sequence with its context. Its specificity is unknown. This sample is part of a study of cytomegalovirus exposure and HLA in healthy donors. Study-wide results and caveats: Altogether, 150 or so TCR beta chains were recorded as cytomegalovirus-associated. It was in a later analysis that TCR association rates were seen to vary by HLA locus, highest for DRB1 and lowest for HLA-C. Presence/absence analyses took donor sequencing depth as roughly uniform. What a later analysis showed was that several of the most significant clusters appeared linked to common viral pathogens.

The PCR used 60 Vbeta and 13 Jbeta primers. Assay used: immunoSEQ multiplex PCR; TCRdb lists only in-frame clones, some missing. The sample has 180,000 or so clones; approximately 86% are singletons. The CDR3 runs to 14 residues. V was clipped by 4 bases and J by 1 base; unmatched bases: 3. CDR1 GTSNPN and CDR2 SVGIG come from the germline V gene (reference sequence). V is TRBV30 and J is TRBJ2-2, with 7 bases aligning to TRBD1. This TCR came from a woman aged 30 to 39 in good health and CMV-seronegative. Sequencing was done on a sample of PBMCs. DNA for the CDR3: TGTGCCTGGAAGAGGGGGCAGAACACCGGGGAGCTGTTTTTT. Translating gives CAWKRGQNTGELFF.